This T cell receptor beta chain derives from a study of control samples from healthy donors and cancer patients. Generated by immunoSEQ multiplex PCR, the TCRdb table keeps only in-frame clones and is missing some. The table records about 96,000 clones, approximately 93% of them present only once. The germline CDR1 and CDR2 sequences are KGHSH and LQKENI. V lost 3 bases and J 7 bases, leaving 16 bases between the germline ends. The CDR3 is 16 residues long. This chain connects TRBV18 to TRBJ1-6; D gene unclear. The sequence derives from a man between 18 and 29 years old in good health. Sequencing input: blood. CDR3 DNA sequence: TGTGCCAGCTCACCTACGGCTGTGGGGTGGAATTCACCCCTCCACTTT. It encodes CASSPTAVGWNSPLHF.